Listed below are T cell receptor beta chains from one sample, sequenced in a study of CXCR3-negative and CXCR3-positive naive CD8 T cells. TCRdb re-called the 5' RACE reads and catalogs CDR3 proteins one per entry, DNA excluded. The sample includes about 120,000 distinct CDR3 sequences. Sequencing was performed on naive CXCR3+ CD8+ T cells from blood. The receptors derive from a human donor in good health. Some clones in this sample may be carry-over from other donors' samples. The CDR3 runs from the conserved cysteine through the conserved F or W. The order of the fields is CDR3 length, J gene, V gene, CDR3 protein.

13 | TRBJ2-7 | TRBV10-3 | CAISGTELYEQYF
13 | TRBJ2-7 | TRBV7-9 | CASSLEQYYEQYF
15 | TRBJ2-1 | TRBV29-1 | CSVETNEGTYNEQFF
17 | TRBJ2-7 | TRBV29-1 | CSVENPSVQGASYEQYF
14 | TRBJ2-2 | TRBV11-2 | CASSPNDNTGELFF
17 | TRBJ1-1 | TRBV4-1 | CASSQDPAGVMNTEAFF
14 | TRBJ1-2 | TRBV9 | CASSEDDRDYGYTF
14 | TRBJ2-4 | TRBV7-2 | CASSQLASYDIQYF
14 | TRBJ2-7 | TRBV6-5 | CASSYSGDFYEQYF
12 | TRBJ2-7 | TRBV6-5 | CASRGSGYEQYF
11 | TRBJ2-7 | TRBV28 | CASSFSREQYF
13 | TRBJ2-5 | TRBV12-3/TRBV12-4 | CASSFRSRETQYF
14 | TRBJ1-5 | TRBV11-3 | CASSPGGGNQPQHF
14 | TRBJ1-1 | TRBV27 | CASSLLTGNTEAFF
14 | TRBJ1-1 | TRBV27 | CASSQQGTRTEAFF
16 | TRBJ1-1 | TRBV7-9 | CASSPRAGAGITEAFF
13 | TRBJ1-1 | TRBV7-9 | CASSLARAAEAFF
15 | TRBJ2-7 | TRBV7-2 | CASSLDEFYSYEQYF
14 | TRBJ2-7 | TRBV7-2 | CASSPFPLRAEQYF
14 | TRBJ2-2 | TRBV12-3/TRBV12-4 | CASSLPGFRGELFF
14 | TRBJ2-7 | TRBV5-1 | CASSSWTGSYEQYF
14 | TRBJ1-1 | TRBV3-1 | CASSQATGYTEAFF
13 | TRBJ2-7 | TRBV15 | CATSIETLDEQYF
15 | TRBJ2-7 | TRBV5-1 | CASSLAMGLSYEQYF
13 | TRBJ2-5 | TRBV28 | CASSPKMGETQYF
13 | TRBJ1-1 | TRBV28 | CASRQGQNTEAFF
15 | TRBJ2-7 | TRBV14 | CASSQERGSLSEQYF
15 | TRBJ2-1 | TRBV4-1 | CASIDIAGAYNEQFF
14 | TRBJ2-3 | TRBV6-6 | CASSLAAAVDTQYF
13 | TRBJ1-5 | TRBV5-1 | CASSLEADQPQHF
12 | TRBJ2-2 | TRBV9 | CASSVSSGELFF
12 | TRBJ1-2 | TRBV29-1 | CSVDPGTGGYTF
17 | TRBJ2-1 | TRBV5-1 | CASSLSSGGPPYNEQFF
14 | TRBJ2-7 | TRBV7-2 | CASNNDRAVYEQYF
17 | TRBJ2-2 | TRBV28 | CASSLPSAGRGTGELFF
15 | TRBJ1-6 | TRBV15 | CATSRVTGYNSPLHF
13 | TRBJ2-1 | TRBV29-1 | CSVEGGSYNEQFF
17 | TRBJ2-3 | TRBV7-8 | CASSLPKTGPHTDTQYF
16 | TRBJ2-6 | TRBV11-2 | CASSLGWPAGANVLTF
13 | TRBJ1-2 | TRBV28 | CASSLTGGLGYTF
14 | TRBJ1-5 | TRBV7-2 | CASSAYTGGQPQHF
16 | TRBJ2-7 | TRBV6-5 | CASSYSRGEYSYEQYF
12 | TRBJ2-1 | TRBV2 | CAISDRANEQFF
13 | TRBJ2-5 | TRBV28 | CASSWDVEETQYF
16 | TRBJ2-1 | TRBV29-1 | CSVKGGLAGFYNEQFF
17 | TRBJ2-1 | TRBV7-2 | CASSLMGLAGLYNEQFF
12 | TRBJ1-1 | TRBV29-1 | CSVLQMNTEAFF
14 | TRBJ2-5 | TRBV30 | CAWIPWLDTETQYF
14 | TRBJ1-2 | TRBV18 | CASHPGGGDYGYTF
17 | TRBJ2-3 | TRBV29-1 | CSVEGWVAGVITDTQYF
12 | TRBJ2-7 | TRBV7-9 | CASTKLGDEQYF
14 | TRBJ2-7 | TRBV20-1 | CSAIELAGGYEQYF
15 | TRBJ2-1 | TRBV11-2 | CASSSEGQAYNEQFF
14 | TRBJ2-7 | TRBV28 | CASSSPPLGYEQYF
16 | TRBJ2-1 | TRBV29-1 | CSVETDAGIVYNEQFF